A selection of T cell receptor beta chains follows, all from one sample in a study of blood T cell repertoires in COVID-19. The data were produced by immunoSEQ multiplex PCR, yet TCRdb's version contains in-frame clones alone and is incomplete. Seen here are 180,000 or so clones, roughly nine tenths observed once, and the top ten hold approximately 2.3%. Material: PBMCs or T cells enriched from blood (not recorded which). Every receptor here comes from a woman aged 40-49 years with acute COVID-19. Each CDR3 is given with its conserved first and last residue. D genes are given only for firm matches. The size field is filled for only some rows; it gives once, few, many or a size class.

>.|TRBV3-1/TRBV3-2|TRBD1|TRBJ1-5
TGTGCCAGCAGCCAAGGTGGGACAGGGTATGGCAATCAGCCCCAGCATTTT
CASSQGGTGYGNQPQHF
>few|TRBV2|.|TRBJ1-4
TGTGCCAGCAGTGAAGTTAGGGGATTCCGCACTAATGAAAAACTGTTTTTT
CASSEVRGFRTNEKLFF
>.|TRBV7-9|TRBD1|TRBJ1-1
TGTGCCAGCAGCATACCGACAGGGGGGAACACTGAAGCTTTCTTT
CASSIPTGGNTEAFF
>few|TRBV6-2/TRBV6-3|.|TRBJ2-1
TGTGCCAGCAGTTATAGTAAGCCCGAGCAGTTCTTC
CASSYSKPEQFF
>.|TRBV5-1|.|TRBJ1-4
TGCGCCAGCAGCTTATGGGGGGGTAATGAAAAACTGTTTTTT
CASSLWGGNEKLFF
>.|TRBV27|.|TRBJ1-6
TGTGCCAGCAGTTTAGGCCCCAATTCACCCCTCCACTTT
CASSLGPNSPLHF
>.|TRBV10-3|TRBD1|TRBJ2-7
TGTGCCACCAGAGACAGGGACTCCTACGAGCAGTACTTC
CATRDRDSYEQYF
>.|TRBV7-9|.|TRBJ1-4
TGTGCCAGCAGCTTACCACCGGGACAAACCTATGAAAAACTGTTTTTT
CASSLPPGQTYEKLFF
>.|TRBV6-5|.|TRBJ2-7
TGTGCCAGCAGTATCGAGAGCTCCTACGAGCAGTACTTC
CASSIESSYEQYF
>.|TRBV25-1|.|TRBJ1-4
TGTGCCAGCAGTGAGACTGGAAAACTGTTTTTT
CASSETGKLFF
>.|TRBV23-1|.|TRBJ1-1
TGCGCCAGCAGTCGACCCCGATCAGGGAGGTCCAGGAACACTGAAGCTTTCTTT
CASSRPRSGRSRNTEAFF
>few|TRBV3-1/TRBV3-2|.|TRBJ1-1
TGTGCCAGCAGCCAAGAGTGGGCAGGGGAAGCTTTCTTT
CASSQEWAGEAFF
>once|TRBV9|.|TRBJ2-1
TGTGCCAGCAGCGTAGGCCAGGGGAAGAATGAGCAGTTCTTC
CASSVGQGKNEQFF
>.|TRBV5-1|.|TRBJ2-4
TGCGCCAGCAGCTTGGGGCTAGCCAAAAACATTCAGTACTTC
CASSLGLAKNIQYF
>.|TRBV5-1|.|TRBJ1-6
TGCGCCAGCAGCTTGGTCGCAGGGGAGCATTCACCCCTCCACTTT
CASSLVAGEHSPLHF
>.|TRBV9|TRBD2|TRBJ2-1
TGTGCCAGCAGCGTAGAGGGTAGCGGGAACTATGAGCAGTTCTTC
CASSVEGSGNYEQFF
>.|TRBV7-7|TRBD1|TRBJ1-2
TGTGCCAGCAGCCCGACAGGGGAAGGCTACACCTTC
CASSPTGEGYTF
>.|TRBV2|.|TRBJ2-1
TGTGCCATCCGGGGCAGGGGCTTGTTTAGGAATGAGCAGTTCTTC
CAIRGRGLFRNEQFF
>.|TRBV30|.|TRBJ2-3
TGTGCCTCAACAGGGAAGGGGGGCACAGATACGCAGTATTTT
CASTGKGGTDTQYF
>.|TRBV18|TRBD1|TRBJ2-3
TGTGCCAGCTCATCGACAGGGGGCTCCAGCACAGATACGCAGTATTTT
CASSSTGGSSTDTQYF
>.|TRBV10-2|TRBD2|TRBJ2-1
TGCGCCAGCAGCCTTTCTAGCGGGGGGGCCCATGAGCAGTTCTTC
CASSLSSGGAHEQFF
>.|TRBV5-6|TRBD1|TRBJ2-7
TGTGCCAGCAGCTTAAGACAGGGGGCCTACGAGCAGTACTTC
CASSLRQGAYEQYF
>.|TRBV24-1|.|TRBJ1-5
TGTGCCACCAGTGAGACACAGAGCAATCAGCCCCAGCATTTT
CATSETQSNQPQHF
>.|TRBV18|.|TRBJ2-1
TGTGCCAGCTCACCTCTAGGGGGCAATGAGCAGTTCTTC
CASSPLGGNEQFF
>.|TRBV6-5|.|TRBJ2-5
TGTGCCAGCAGCCTCGGACAGCAAGAGACCCAGTACTTC
CASSLGQQETQYF
>.|TRBV7-9|TRBD1|TRBJ2-3
TGTGCCAGCAGCTCAGGGACAGGGGGCACAGATACGCAGTATTTT
CASSSGTGGTDTQYF
>once|TRBV4-1|.|TRBJ1-2
TGCGCCAGCAGCCAAGAAGTAGGGGCCGGCTATGGCTACACCTTC
CASSQEVGAGYGYTF
>.|TRBV6-6|.|TRBJ1-2
TGTGCCAGCAGTTACATATCGGAGAACTATGGCTACACCTTC
CASSYISENYGYTF
>.|TRBV5-1|.|TRBJ2-1
TGCGCCAGCAGCCTGGGGGAGGATCGCAATGAGCAGTTCTTC
CASSLGEDRNEQFF
>.|TRBV4-2|TRBD1|TRBJ1-3
TGTGCCAGCAGCCGCCGGGACAGGGGCTCTGGAAACACCATATATTTT
CASSRRDRGSGNTIYF
>.|TRBV6-5|.|TRBJ2-2
TGTGCCAGCAGGAGGGGGACCGGGGAGCTGTTTTTT
CASRRGTGELFF
>.|TRBV18|.|TRBJ1-3
TGTGCCAGCTCACCGTTCGGGAGTCACGGAAACACCATATATTTT
CASSPFGSHGNTIYF
>once|TRBV6-5|.|TRBJ2-7
TGTGCCAGCAGTTTCGATGGGGGCTCCGAGCAGTACTTC
CASSFDGGSEQYF
>.|TRBV28|.|TRBJ1-2
TGTGCCAGCAGGATCTTACAGGGTGAATATGGCTACACCTTC
CASRILQGEYGYTF
>.|TRBV2|.|TRBJ1-4
TGTGCCAGCAGTGAAGGGTTGCGGGCTAATGAAAAACTGTTTTTT
CASSEGLRANEKLFF
>.|TRBV7-3|TRBD2|TRBJ2-1
TGTGCCAGCAGCGTCAGCGGGAGTAACTACAATGAGCAGTTCTTC
CASSVSGSNYNEQFF
>.|TRBV7-2|.|TRBJ2-5
TGTGCCAGCACCCCCCTCGGGCGGGGGCCAGAGACCCAGTACTTC
CASTPLGRGPETQYF
>.|TRBV2|TRBD2|TRBJ2-2
TGTGCCAGCAGTCAGCGGGGGAACACCGGGGAGCTGTTTTTT
CASSQRGNTGELFF
>.|TRBV11-1|.|TRBJ2-3
TGTGCCAGCAGCCAACGACAGAGGCCAGATACGCAGTATTTT
CASSQRQRPDTQYF
>.|TRBV4-2|TRBD2|TRBJ2-1
TGTGCCAGCAGACCCTCGGGACTAGCGGACTACAATGAGCAGTTCTTC
CASRPSGLADYNEQFF
>.|TRBV11-2|TRBD2|TRBJ2-2
TGTGCCAGCAGGGCCCGTTTGGCGGGGGATAACACCGGGGAGCTGTTTTTT
CASRARLAGDNTGELFF
>.|TRBV3-1/TRBV3-2|TRBD2|TRBJ2-3
TGTGCCAGCAGCCAAGCCCCAGCGGGGGGAACTTACACAGATACGCAGTATTTT
CASSQAPAGGTYTDTQYF
>once|TRBV11-2|.|TRBJ2-5
TGTGCCAGCAGCTTAGACCGACAGAGAATTTACCAAGAGACCCAGTACTTC
CASSLDRQRIYQETQYF
>.|TRBV6-5|.|TRBJ1-2
TGTGCCAGCAGTACCGGCGGGGTCTATGGCTACACCTTC
CASSTGGVYGYTF
>.|TRBV6-2/TRBV6-3|.|TRBJ1-3
TGTGCCAGCAGTTGGCTGGGGGCGCGTGGAAACACCATATATTTT
CASSWLGARGNTIYF